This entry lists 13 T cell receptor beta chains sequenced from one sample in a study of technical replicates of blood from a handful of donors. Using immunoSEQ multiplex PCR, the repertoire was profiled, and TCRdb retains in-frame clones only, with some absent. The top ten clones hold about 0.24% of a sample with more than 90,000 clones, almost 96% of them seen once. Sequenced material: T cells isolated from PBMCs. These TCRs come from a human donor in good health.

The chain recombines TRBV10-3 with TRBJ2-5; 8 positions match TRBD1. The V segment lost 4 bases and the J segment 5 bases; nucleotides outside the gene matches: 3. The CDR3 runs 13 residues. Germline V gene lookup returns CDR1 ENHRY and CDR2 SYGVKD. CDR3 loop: CAISVDREETQYF. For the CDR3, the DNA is TGTGCCATCAGTGTGGACAGGGAGGAGACCCAGTACTTC.

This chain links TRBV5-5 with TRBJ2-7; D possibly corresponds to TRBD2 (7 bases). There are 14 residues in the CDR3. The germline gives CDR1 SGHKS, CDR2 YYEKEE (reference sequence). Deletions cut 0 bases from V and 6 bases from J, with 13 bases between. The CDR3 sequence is CASSLGQGRVEQYF. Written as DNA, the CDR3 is TGTGCCAGCAGCTTGGGCCAGGGGAGGGTCGAGCAGTACTTC.

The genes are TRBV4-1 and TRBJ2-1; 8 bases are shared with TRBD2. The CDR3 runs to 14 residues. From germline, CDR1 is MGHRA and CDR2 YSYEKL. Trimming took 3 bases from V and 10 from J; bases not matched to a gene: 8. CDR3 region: CASSQASGLEEQFF. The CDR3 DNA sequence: TGCGCCAGCAGCCAGGCTAGCGGGCTTGAAGAGCAGTTCTTC.

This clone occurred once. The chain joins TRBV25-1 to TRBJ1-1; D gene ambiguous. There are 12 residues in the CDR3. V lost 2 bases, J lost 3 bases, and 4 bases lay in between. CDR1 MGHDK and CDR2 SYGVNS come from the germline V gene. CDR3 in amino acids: CASSEVDTEAFF. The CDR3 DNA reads TGTGCCAGCAGTGAAGTAGACACTGAAGCTTTCTTT.

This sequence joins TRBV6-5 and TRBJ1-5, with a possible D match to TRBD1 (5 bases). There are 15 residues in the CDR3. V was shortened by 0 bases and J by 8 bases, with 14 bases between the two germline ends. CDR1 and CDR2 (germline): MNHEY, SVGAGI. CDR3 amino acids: CASSYSGGWGKPQHF. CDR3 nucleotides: TGTGCCAGCAGTTACTCCGGGGGGTGGGGGAAGCCCCAGCATTTT.

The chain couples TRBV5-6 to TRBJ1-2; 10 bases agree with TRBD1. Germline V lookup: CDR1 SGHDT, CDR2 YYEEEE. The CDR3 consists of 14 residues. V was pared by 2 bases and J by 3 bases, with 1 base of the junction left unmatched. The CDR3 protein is CASSFGTGDYGYTF. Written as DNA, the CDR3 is TGTGCCAGCAGCTTTGGGACAGGGGACTATGGCTACACCTTC.

The CDR3 DNA reads as TGCGCCAGCAGCTTGGAAGGGGACTATGGCTACACCTTC. Protein product: CASSLEGDYGYTF. The rearrangement uses TRBV5-1 and TRBJ1-2; D might be TRBD1 (5 bases). The CDR3 length is 13 residues. Germline V gene lookup returns CDR1 SGHRS and CDR2 YFSETQ. Between the trimmed V and J ends, which lost 0 bases and 3 bases, there was a span of 6 bases.

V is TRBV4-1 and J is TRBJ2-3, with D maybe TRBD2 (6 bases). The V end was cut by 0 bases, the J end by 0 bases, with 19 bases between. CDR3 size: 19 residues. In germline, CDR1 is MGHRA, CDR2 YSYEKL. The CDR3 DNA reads TGCGCCAGCAGCCAAGATGGGGGTAGCGGTCACAGTAGCACAGATACGCAGTATTTT. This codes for CASSQDGGSGHSSTDTQYF.

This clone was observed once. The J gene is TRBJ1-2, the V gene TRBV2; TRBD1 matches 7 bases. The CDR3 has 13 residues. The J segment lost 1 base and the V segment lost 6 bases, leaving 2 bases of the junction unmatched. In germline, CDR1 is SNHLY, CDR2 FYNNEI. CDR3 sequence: CASRRDSNYGYTF. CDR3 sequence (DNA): TGTGCCAGCAGGAGGGACAGTAACTATGGCTACACCTTC.

CDR3 nucleotides: TGCGCCAGCAGCCCAATAGACGGGAAGAGATCCTACAATGAGCAGTTCTTC. Translating gives CASSPIDGKRSYNEQFF. This chain uses TRBV4-1 with TRBJ2-1, with TRBD2 as a possible D gene (5 bases). CDR1 and CDR2 (germline): MGHRA, YSYEKL. This CDR3 spans 17 amino acids. The V and J ends lost 4 bases and 1 base respectively, with 17 bases between them.

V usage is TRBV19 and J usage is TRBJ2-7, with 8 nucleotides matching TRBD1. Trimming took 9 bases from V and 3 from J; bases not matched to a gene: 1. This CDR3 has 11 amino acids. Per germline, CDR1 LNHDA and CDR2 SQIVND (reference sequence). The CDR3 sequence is CASGQGYEQYF. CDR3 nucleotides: TGTGCCAGCGGACAGGGCTACGAGCAGTACTTC.

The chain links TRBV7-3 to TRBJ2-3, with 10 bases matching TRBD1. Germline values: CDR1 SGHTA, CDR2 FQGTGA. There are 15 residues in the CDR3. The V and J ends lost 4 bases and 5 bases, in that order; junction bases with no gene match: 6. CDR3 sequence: CASSSRDRGQDTQYF. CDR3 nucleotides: TGTGCCAGCAGCTCCCGGGACAGGGGACAAGATACGCAGTATTTT.

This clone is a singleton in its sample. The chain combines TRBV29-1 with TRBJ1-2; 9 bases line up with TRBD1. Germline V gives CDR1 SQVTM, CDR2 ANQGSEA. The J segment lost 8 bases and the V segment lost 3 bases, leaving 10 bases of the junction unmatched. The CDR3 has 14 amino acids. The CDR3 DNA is TGCAGCGTTGAGAGGGATACAGGGGGCAAGGGCTACACCTTC. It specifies CSVERDTGGKGYTF.